Shown below are 13 T cell receptor beta chains from a single sample sequenced in a study of T-cell memory formation after mild COVID-19. From the 5' RACE reads, TCRdb called clonotypes with MiXCR, one entry per CDR3 protein. The data contain around 340,000 distinct CDR3 sequences, approximately 13% of them singletons. The sequencing sample was made of PBMCs or a T cell subset sorted from them (not recorded which). These receptors were collected from a man between 18 and 35 years old who had mild COVID-19 (a few samples of this study predate the infection). Cell type and time point are not known.

The J gene is TRBJ1-2, the V gene TRBV30; 8 bases fit TRBD1. CDR1 and CDR2 from the germline V gene are GTSNPN and SVGIG (reference sequence). CDR3 length: 12 residues. J lost 5 bases, V lost 8 bases, and 7 bases had no gene match. The CDR3 DNA sequence: TGTGCCCTGGGGCAGGGGGCTTATGGCTACACCTTC. This sequence encodes CALGQGAYGYTF.

This clonotype was recorded a few times. The V call is TRBV25-1, the J call TRBJ2-7; D is perhaps TRBD1 or TRBD2 (6 bases each). The length of the CDR3 is 15 residues. V lost 7 bases to trimming and J lost 0 bases, with 16 bases between them. The germline CDR1 and CDR2 sequences are MGHDK and SYGVNS. The DNA of the CDR3 is TGTGCCAGCACCAAGGGGGGACATACCTCCTACGAGCAGTACGTC. This translates into CASTKGGHTSYEQYV.

This clonotype was observed a handful of times. The rearrangement uses TRBV4-3 and TRBJ2-3; D gene ambiguous. Trimming shortened V by 1 base and J by 2 bases, and 13 bases separated the two germline ends. Germline V gene sequence: CDR1 LGHNA, CDR2 YSLEER. The CDR3 is 16 amino acids. The CDR3 reads CASSQVSYSLTDTQYF. CDR3 DNA sequence: TGCGCCAGCAGCCAAGTCTCCTATTCCCTCACAGATACGCAGTATTTT.

V gene TRBV6-5 combines with J gene TRBJ2-2, with no clear D. The V gene's germline CDR1 is MNHEY and CDR2 SVGAGI. This CDR3 spans 17 amino acids. V shed 2 bases and J shed 1 base, with 14 bases lying between them. The CDR3 nucleotides read TGTGCCAGCAGTTACCTTTTGAAGTCCCGGAACACCGGGGAGCTGTTTTTT. Translating gives CASSYLLKSRNTGELFF.

The sample holds many counts of this clonotype. The chain carries TRBV5-1 and TRBJ1-5; D is unresolved. Trimming took off 4 bases at V and 0 bases at J, with 8 bases between the two ends. Germline CDR1 is SGHRS and CDR2 is YFSETQ. The CDR3 has 14 residues. In DNA form, the CDR3 reads TGCGCCAGCAGCCCGGGTGATAGCAATCAGCCCCAGCATTTT. The encoded protein is CASSPGDSNQPQHF.

For the CDR3, the DNA is TGTGCCAGCAGCGGACAGGGCGCGGGTCAGCCCCAGCATTTT. It translates to CASSGQGAGQPQHF. This rearrangement joins TRBV28 to TRBJ1-5; TRBD1 agrees at 8 bases. Germline trimming cut 6 bases from V and 6 bases from J; bases unmatched to any gene: 7. The CDR3 spans 14 residues. Per the germline V gene, CDR1 is MDHEN and CDR2 is SYDVKM.

The rearrangement links TRBV20-1 to TRBJ2-5; possible D gene TRBD1, 5 bases. V lost 1 base and J lost 2, with 11 bases in between. The germline CDR1 and CDR2 sequences are DFQATT and SNEGSKA (reference sequence). This CDR3 region has 14 residues. As DNA, the CDR3 is TGCAGTGCTAGAGCGGCAGGGCCGCAAGAGACCCAGTACTTC. It translates to CSARAAGPQETQYF.

In this sample, this clonotype turned up a few times. The genes are TRBV29-1 and TRBJ2-2; TRBD2 agrees at 13 bases. Unmatched junction bases numbered 7, after V lost 6 bases and J lost 6 bases. The germline CDR1 and CDR2 sequences are SQVTM and ANQGSEA. The CDR3 loop spans 15 amino acids. CDR3 in DNA: TGCAGCGTCGCTAGGACTAGCGGGGGTCCCGGGGAGCTGTTTTTT. It yields the protein CSVARTSGGPGELFF.

The sample holds a few counts of this clonotype. The DNA of the CDR3 is TGTGCTAGTGGTTCGCCCAACAGCTACGAGCAGTACGTC. Its translation: CASGSPNSYEQYV. J is TRBJ2-7 and V is TRBV12-5; no firm D call. The CDR3 is 13 residues long. CDR1 is LGHNT, CDR2 FRNRAP, per germline. Trimming pared 4 bases from V and 3 bases from J, leaving 10 bases between.

This rearrangement joins TRBV4-1 to TRBJ2-5; no reliable D call. The V end lost 0 bases, the J end lost 5 bases, and 13 bases lay between the germline ends. CDR1 is MGHRA, CDR2 YSYEKL, per germline. This CDR3 is built from 15 residues. This chain's CDR3 is CASSQDMLAWETQYF. The DNA of the CDR3 is TGCGCCAGCAGCCAAGATATGTTAGCCTGGGAGACCCAGTACTTC.

CDR3 sequence: CASKWGAVETQYF. The CDR3 DNA is TGTGCCAGCAAGTGGGGGGCTGTGGAGACCCAGTACTTC. V usage is TRBV6-2 or TRBV6-3 and J usage is TRBJ2-5; D could derive from TRBD1 or TRBD2 (6 bases each). The CDR3 extends over 13 amino acids. Germline assignment: CDR1 MNHEY and CDR2 SVGEGT. Trimming took off 7 bases at V and 5 bases at J, with 14 bases between the two ends.

This clonotype was counted between two and nine times. The chain has TRBV6-2 or TRBV6-3 and TRBJ1-2; TRBD1 agrees at 7 bases. This CDR3 has 13 residues. Germline CDR1 MNHEY, CDR2 SVGEGT. V gave up 5 bases and J gave up 7 bases; unmatched junction bases: 7. The CDR3 sequence: CASSLRQGSGYTF. CDR3 sequence (DNA): TGTGCCAGCAGTCTCCGACAGGGTTCTGGCTACACCTTC.

The gene calls are TRBV2 and TRBJ2-5; TRBD1 matches at 8 bases. Germline V CDR1 and CDR2: SNHLY, FYNNEI. This CDR3 spans 13 amino acids. The trim removed 7 bases at V and 2 bases at J, leaving 3 bases unmatched. CDR3 DNA: TGTGCCAGCACCGGGGACAGGCAAGAGACCCAGTACTTC. This codes for CASTGDRQETQYF.